A single sample gave rise to the 7 T cell receptor beta chains below, sequenced in a study of blood T cell repertoires in COVID-19. The protocol was immunoSEQ multiplex PCR, while the TCRdb copy is restricted to in-frame clones and leaves out a portion. The data show roughly 220,000 clones, roughly 81% seen once. The sequenced material came from peripheral blood. The source of these receptors is a woman of 80 years or more with COVID-19, enrolled during active disease.

The rearrangement uses TRBV6-6 and TRBJ1-2, with 8 nucleotides matching TRBD1. This CDR3 has 13 residues. Germline CDR1 and CDR2: MNHNY and SVGAGI (reference sequence). V lost 4 bases, J lost 3 bases, and 1 base stayed unmatched. CDR3 protein: CASSLTGDYGYTF. CDR3 nucleotide sequence: TGTGCCAGCAGTTTGACAGGGGACTATGGCTACACCTTC.

J is TRBJ2-2 and V is TRBV4-1; D might be TRBD2 (6 bases). V shed 4 bases and J shed 0 bases, with 9 bases lying between them. Germline lookup yields CDR1 MGHRA and CDR2 YSYEKL. The CDR3 spans 15 residues. CDR3 sequence reads: CASSLAETNTGELFF. The CDR3 bases are TGCGCCAGCAGCCTAGCGGAAACGAACACCGGGGAGCTGTTTTTT.

The gene calls are TRBV5-4 and TRBJ1-2; tentatively, D is TRBD1 (5 bases). There are 15 residues in the CDR3. Germline-derived CDR1 and CDR2 are SGHNT and YYREEE (reference sequence). V lost 2 bases to trimming and J lost 4 bases, with 15 bases between them. The CDR3 DNA reads TGTGCCAGCAGCTTCCCTTTGGACACGGGCTATGGCTACACCTTC. Its translation is CASSFPLDTGYGYTF.

V and J are TRBV3-1 (or the pseudogene TRBV3-2) and TRBJ2-7; a possible D gene is TRBD1 (6 bases). Germline CDR1 and CDR2: LGHDT and YNNKEL (reference sequence). Trimming removed 4 bases at V and 11 bases at J, with 18 bases between. This CDR3 spans 13 amino acids. CDR3 sequence: CASSRNSGTQEYF. Written as DNA, the CDR3 is TGTGCCAGCAGCCGGAATTCCGGGACACAAGAGTACTTC.

J is TRBJ1-1 and V is TRBV11-1; 7 nucleotides line up with TRBD1. The germline V gene encodes CDR1 SGHAT and CDR2 FQDESV (reference sequence). Trimming cost V 2 bases and J 5 bases; bases outside gene matches: 5. The CDR3 has 14 residues. CDR3 in DNA: TGTGCCAGCAGCTTAAGGGCAGGGGGGACTGAAGCTTTCTTT. Amino acid sequence: CASSLRAGGTEAFF.

This clone showed up just once. The chain has TRBV27 and TRBJ1-4, with 12 bases aligning to TRBD1. The CDR3 loop spans 15 amino acids. V shed 8 bases, J shed 2 bases, and the junction held 3 bases outside the gene matches. Germline lookup yields CDR1 MNHEY and CDR2 SMNVEV (reference sequence). The CDR3 reads CASGDRGLTNEKLFF. In DNA, the CDR3 is TGTGCCAGCGGGGACAGGGGGCTCACTAATGAAAAACTGTTTTTT.

CDR3 DNA: TGTGCCAGCAGCTTGGTAGCGGGGCTACAAGAGACCCAGTACTTC. Translated: CASSLVAGLQETQYF. The chain has TRBV7-3 and TRBJ2-5; 8 bases map to TRBD2. There are 15 residues in the CDR3. V dropped 3 bases and J dropped 2; count of bases not matched to a gene: 5. In germline, CDR1 is SGHTA, CDR2 FQGTGA.